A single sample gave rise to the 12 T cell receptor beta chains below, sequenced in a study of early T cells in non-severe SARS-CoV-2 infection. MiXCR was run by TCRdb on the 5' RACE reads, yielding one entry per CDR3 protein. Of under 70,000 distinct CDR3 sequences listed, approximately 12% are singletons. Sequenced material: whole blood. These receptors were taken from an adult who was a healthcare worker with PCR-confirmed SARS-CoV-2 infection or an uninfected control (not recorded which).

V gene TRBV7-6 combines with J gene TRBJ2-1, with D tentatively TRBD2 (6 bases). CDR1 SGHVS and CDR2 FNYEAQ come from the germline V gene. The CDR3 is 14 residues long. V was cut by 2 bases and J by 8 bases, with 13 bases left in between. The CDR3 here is CASSLRGSGHEQFF. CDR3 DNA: TGTGCCAGCAGCTTACGGGGGAGTGGTCATGAGCAGTTCTTC.

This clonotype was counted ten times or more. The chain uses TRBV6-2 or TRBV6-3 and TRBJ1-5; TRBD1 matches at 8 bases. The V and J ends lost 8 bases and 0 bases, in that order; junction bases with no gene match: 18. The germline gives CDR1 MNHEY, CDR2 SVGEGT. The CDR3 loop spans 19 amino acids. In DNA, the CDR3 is TGTGCCAGCCATGGTGGGACAGGCGATCTAACCTATAGCAATCAGCCCCAGCATTTT. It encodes CASHGGTGDLTYSNQPQHF.

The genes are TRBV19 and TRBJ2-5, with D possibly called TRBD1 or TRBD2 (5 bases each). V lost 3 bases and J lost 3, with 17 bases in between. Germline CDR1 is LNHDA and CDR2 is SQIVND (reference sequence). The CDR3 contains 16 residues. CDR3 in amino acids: CASSMSGWGSEETQYF. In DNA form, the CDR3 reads TGTGCCAGTAGTATGAGTGGGTGGGGGTCCGAAGAGACCCAGTACTTC.

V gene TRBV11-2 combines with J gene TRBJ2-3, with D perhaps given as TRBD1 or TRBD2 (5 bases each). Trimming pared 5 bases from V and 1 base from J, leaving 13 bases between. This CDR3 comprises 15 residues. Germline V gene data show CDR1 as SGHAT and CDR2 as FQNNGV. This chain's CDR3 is CASSTRGARTDTQYF. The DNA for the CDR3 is TGTGCCAGCAGCACCCGAGGGGCCCGCACAGATACGCAGTATTTT.

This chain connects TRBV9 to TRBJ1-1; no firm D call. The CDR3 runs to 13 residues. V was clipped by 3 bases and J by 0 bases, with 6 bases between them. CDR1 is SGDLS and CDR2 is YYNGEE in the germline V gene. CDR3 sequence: CASSDTVNTEAFF. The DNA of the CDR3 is TGTGCCAGCAGCGATACAGTGAACACTGAAGCTTTCTTT. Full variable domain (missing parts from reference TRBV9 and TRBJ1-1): DSGVTQTPKHLITATGQRVTLRCSPRSGDLSVYWYQQSLDQGLQFLIQYYNGEERAKGNILERFSAQQFPDLHSELNLSSLELGDSALYFCASSDTVNTEAFFGQGTRLTVV.

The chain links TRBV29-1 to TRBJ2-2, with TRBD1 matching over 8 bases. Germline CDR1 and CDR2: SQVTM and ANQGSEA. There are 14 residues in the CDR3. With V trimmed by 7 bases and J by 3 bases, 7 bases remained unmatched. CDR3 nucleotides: TGCAGCGCCTCCCAGGGGGCGGACACCGGGGAGCTGTTTTTT. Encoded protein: CSASQGADTGELFF.

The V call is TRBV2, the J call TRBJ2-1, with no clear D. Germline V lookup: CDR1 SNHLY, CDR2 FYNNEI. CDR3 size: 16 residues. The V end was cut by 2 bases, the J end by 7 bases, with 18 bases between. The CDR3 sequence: CASSELPGPLQNEQFF. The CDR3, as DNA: TGTGCCAGCAGTGAACTTCCCGGGCCACTACAGAATGAGCAGTTCTTC.

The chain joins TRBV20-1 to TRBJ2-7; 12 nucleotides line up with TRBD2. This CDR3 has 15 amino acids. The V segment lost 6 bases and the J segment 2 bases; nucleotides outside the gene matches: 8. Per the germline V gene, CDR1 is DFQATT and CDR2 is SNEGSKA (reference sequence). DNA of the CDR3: TGCAGTGCAAAGCCTGGACTAGCGGGGACCTACGAGCAGTACTTC. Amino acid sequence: CSAKPGLAGTYEQYF.

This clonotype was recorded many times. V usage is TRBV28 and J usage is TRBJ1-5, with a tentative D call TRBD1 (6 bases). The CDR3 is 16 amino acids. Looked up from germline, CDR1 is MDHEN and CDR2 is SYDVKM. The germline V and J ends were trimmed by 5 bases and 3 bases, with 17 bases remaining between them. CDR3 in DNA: TGTGCCAGCAGTGCGGGGGGCTCCGATGCCAATCAGCCCCAGCATTTT. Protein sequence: CASSAGGSDANQPQHF.

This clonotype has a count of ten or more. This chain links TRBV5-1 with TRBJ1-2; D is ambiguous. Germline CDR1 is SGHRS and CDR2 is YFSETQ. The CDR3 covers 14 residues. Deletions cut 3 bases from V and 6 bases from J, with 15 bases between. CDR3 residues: CASSSPGQRHGYTF. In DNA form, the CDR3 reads TGCGCCAGCAGCTCCCCGGGCCAACGGCATGGCTACACCTTC.

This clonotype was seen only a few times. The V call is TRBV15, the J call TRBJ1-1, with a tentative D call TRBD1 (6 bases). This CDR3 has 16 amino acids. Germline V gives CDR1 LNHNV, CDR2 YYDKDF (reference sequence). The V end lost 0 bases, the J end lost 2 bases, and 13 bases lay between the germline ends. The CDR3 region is CATSRERTALNTEAFF. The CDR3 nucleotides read TGTGCCACCAGCAGAGAACGGACAGCCTTAAACACTGAAGCTTTCTTT.

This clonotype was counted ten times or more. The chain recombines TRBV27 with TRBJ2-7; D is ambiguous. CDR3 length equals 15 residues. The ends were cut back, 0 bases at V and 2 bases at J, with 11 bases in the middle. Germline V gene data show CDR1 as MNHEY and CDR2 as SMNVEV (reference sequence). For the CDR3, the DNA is TGTGCCAGCAGTTTATCCTCCGGGCTAACCTACGAGCAGTACTTC. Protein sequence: CASSLSSGLTYEQYF.